Below, 13 T cell receptor beta chains from the same sample are listed, as sequenced in a study of blood T cell repertoires in COVID-19 (dated by TCRdb to about 2020). Libraries were made using the immunoSEQ multiplex PCR assay. TCRdb re-hosts the immuneACCESS table, in-frame sequences only. Its copies lack some clones; in the studies checked, an unresolved V gene accounts for under half of them, and the cause for the rest is not known. The sample profile shows 110,000 or so clones; roughly 80% of them were found once. About 6.8% of the sample goes to the ten largest clones. Material for sequencing was peripheral blood. These receptors were taken from a man between 65 and 85 years old with acute or convalescent COVID-19.

The chain joins TRBV9 to TRBJ2-2, with TRBD2 matching 12 bases. In germline, CDR1 is SGDLS, CDR2 YYNGEE. The CDR3 runs to 18 residues. The V and J ends lost 1 base and 0 bases, in that order; junction bases with no gene match: 4. This chain's CDR3 is CASSVTGLAGTNTGELFF. The CDR3 nucleotides read TGTGCCAGCAGCGTAACCGGACTAGCGGGGACGAACACCGGGGAGCTGTTTTTT.

The chain has TRBV12-3 or TRBV12-4 and TRBJ2-7; the D gene is possibly TRBD2 (5 bases). V lost 1 base to trimming and J lost 10 bases, with 8 bases between them. The CDR3 runs to 11 residues. CDR3: CASSLGGYQYF. The CDR3 coding sequence is TGTGCCAGCAGTTTAGGCGGGTACCAGTACTTC.

This chain joins TRBV18 and TRBJ2-5; D remains ambiguous. The germline V gene encodes CDR1 KGHSH and CDR2 LQKENI. This CDR3 is built from 13 residues. V was clipped by 1 base and J by 2 bases, with 5 bases between them. The CDR3 sequence is CASSPRRQETQYF. CDR3 coding DNA: TGTGCCAGCTCACCACGTCGGCAAGAGACCCAGTACTTC.

CDR3 bases: TGTGCCTGGGGACTCCAGGGCAATCAGCCCCAGCATTTT. Translation: CAWGLQGNQPQHF. V and J are TRBV30 and TRBJ1-5; D not certain. The CDR3 is 13 amino acids. V was shortened by 5 bases and J by 2 bases, with 10 bases between the two germline ends. Germline V gene lookup returns CDR1 GTSNPN and CDR2 SVGIG (reference sequence). The full variable domain, with the rest looked up from reference TRBV30 and TRBJ1-5, is SQTIHQWPATLVQPVGSPLSLECTVEGTSNPNLYWYRQAAGRGLQLLFYSVGIGQISSEVPQNLSASRPQDRQFILSSKKLLLSDSGFYLCAWGLQGNQPQHFGDGTRLSIL.

The V gene is TRBV5-5, the J gene TRBJ2-1; 8 bases agree with TRBD2. Germline V lookup: CDR1 SGHKS, CDR2 YYEKEE (reference sequence). The junction had 14 bases not matched to a gene; V was cut back by 5 bases and J by 4 bases. CDR3 size: 17 residues. CDR3 sequence: CASRPPLSGRVYNEQFF. CDR3 nucleotides: TGTGCCAGCAGGCCCCCCTTAAGCGGGAGAGTTTACAATGAGCAGTTCTTC.

V is TRBV7-8 and J is TRBJ2-5, with 11 positions matching TRBD2. The germline CDR1 and CDR2 sequences are SGHVS and FQNEAQ. The CDR3 loop spans 14 amino acids. With V trimmed by 1 base and J by 11 bases, 6 bases remained unmatched. The CDR3 DNA follows: TGTGCCAGCAGCTTAGGGACTAGCGGGTCTGGGCAGTACTTC. It is translated as CASSLGTSGSGQYF. Variable domain in full (rest from reference TRBV7-8 and TRBJ2-5): GAGVSQSPRYKVAKRGQDVALRCDPISGHVSLFWYQQALGQGPEFLTYFQNEAQLDKSGLPSDRFFAERPEGSVSTLKIQRTQQEDSAVYLCASSLGTSGSGQYFGPGTRLLVL.

This rearrangement joins TRBV7-3 to TRBJ1-1; TRBD1 might be the D (5 bases). Germline V gives CDR1 SGHTA, CDR2 FQGTGA. This CDR3 contains 13 residues. The V end was cut by 2 bases, the J end by 3 bases, with 7 bases between. This CDR3 is CASSLGGDTEAFF. DNA of the CDR3: TGTGCCAGCAGCTTAGGGGGGGACACTGAAGCTTTCTTT.

J is TRBJ1-2 and V is TRBV14, with D unclear. Trimming stripped 0 bases from V and 0 bases from J, with 5 bases between. Germline V gives CDR1 SGHDN, CDR2 FVKESK. The CDR3 extends over 14 amino acids. The CDR3 bases are TGTGCCAGCAGCCAAGAGGGAGCTAACTATGGCTACACCTTC. Protein sequence: CASSQEGANYGYTF.

This chain links TRBV25-1 with TRBJ2-6; TRBD1 matches 10 bases. CDR1 is MGHDK, CDR2 SYGVNS, per germline. The CDR3 length is 16 residues. Unmatched junction bases numbered 6, after V lost 6 bases and J lost 4 bases. CDR3 bases: TGTGCCAGCAGGGGTGACAGGGGGCTAGGGGCCAACGTCCTGACTTTC. Its translation: CASRGDRGLGANVLTF.

The J gene is TRBJ2-5, the V gene TRBV5-8; D is undetermined. The V gene lost 0 bases and the J gene lost 3 bases, with 9 bases spanning the gap. The germline V gene encodes CDR1 SGHTS and CDR2 YDEGEE. The CDR3 loop spans 14 amino acids. This CDR3 reads CASSLGVYEETQYF. CDR3 coding DNA: TGTGCCAGCAGCTTGGGCGTTTATGAAGAGACCCAGTACTTC. Drawing the rest from reference TRBV5-8 and TRBJ2-5, the complete variable domain is EAGVTQSPTHLIKTRGQQATLRCSPISGHTSVYWYQQALGLGLQFLLWYDEGEERNRGNFPPRFSGRQFPNYSSELNVNALELEDSALYLCASSLGVYEETQYFGPGTRLLVL.

As to this clone: The sample holds other DNA sequences that translate to the same CDR3. The chain recombines TRBV9 with TRBJ1-2; possible D gene TRBD1, 5 bases. Deletions cut 4 bases from V and 5 bases from J, with 12 bases between. Looked up from germline, CDR1 is SGDLS and CDR2 is YYNGEE. CDR3 size: 13 residues. This CDR3 reads CASSPTRGYGYTF. The CDR3 DNA reads TGTGCCAGCAGCCCCACCCGGGGGTATGGCTACACCTTC.

The chain couples TRBV4-1 to TRBJ2-7; perhaps TRBD2 as D (6 bases). The CDR3 contains 15 residues. The germline gives CDR1 MGHRA, CDR2 YSYEKL. V lost 3 bases and J lost 3, with 15 bases in between. CDR3 nucleotides: TGCGCCAGCAGCCATTCGGGAGCAGTCGACTACGAGCAGTACTTC. Translating gives CASSHSGAVDYEQYF.

This clone was picked up one time. The V call is TRBV5-1, the J call TRBJ1-4; D unclear. V was cut by 5 bases and J by 8 bases, with 16 bases left in between. The germline CDR1 and CDR2 sequences are SGHRS and YFSETQ. CDR3 length equals 14 residues. The CDR3 nucleotides read TGCGCCAGCAGACCCGGAGGCCGAAGGGAAAAACTGTTTTTT. It yields the protein CASRPGGRREKLFF. Filled out from reference TRBV5-1 and TRBJ1-4, the complete variable domain reads KAGVTQTPRYLIKTRGQQVTLSCSPISGHRSVSWYQQTPGQGLQFLFEYFSETQRNKGNFPGRFSGRQFSNSRSEMNVSTLELGDSALYLCASRPGGRREKLFFGSGTQLSVL.